The rows below give T cell receptor beta chains drawn from one sample of a study of cytomegalovirus exposure and HLA in healthy donors. Libraries were prepared by immunoSEQ multiplex PCR; TCRdb keeps only in-frame clonotypes and omits some of them. The sample lists 100,000 to 150,000 clones; 75% to 85% were seen once. The specimen sequenced was PBMCs. These receptors all stem from a middle-aged man in good health and CMV-seronegative. CDR3s include the opening cysteine and the closing phenylalanine or tryptophan. D genes are given only for firm matches. Clone size is not always given. Where it is, it says once, few, many or a class for expanded clones.

v_call	d_call	j_call	clone_size	cdr3_nt	cdr3_aa
TRBV4-3	.	TRBJ1-4	.	TGCGCCAGCAGCCAAGGTTATGCAACTAATGAAAAACTGTTTTTT	CASSQGYATNEKLFF
TRBV2	.	TRBJ2-7	.	TGTGCCAGCAGGCGGAGCGGGCTCGCCTACGAGCAGTACTTC	CASRRSGLAYEQYF
TRBV10-3	TRBD1	TRBJ2-7	.	TGTGCCATCAGTGAGTCGATACAGGGGCCTAACCGGGAGCAGTACTTC	CAISESIQGPNREQYF
TRBV27	.	TRBJ1-2	.	TGTGCCAGCAGTTACGGACAGCCTGCCACCTATGGCTACACCTTC	CASSYGQPATYGYTF
TRBV5-4	TRBD1	TRBJ2-2	.	TGTGCCAGCAGCCGACCTACAAATCTATGGACAGGGAAAAACACCGGGGAGCTGTTTTTT	CASSRPTNLWTGKNTGELFF
TRBV20-1	.	TRBJ2-1	few	TGCAGTGCTACTAGCGATGAGCAGTTCTTC	CSATSDEQFF
TRBV9	.	TRBJ2-3	.	TGTGCCAGCAGCGTAGAATCTAGGCCAAAGACAGATACGCAGTATTTT	CASSVESRPKTDTQYF
TRBV6-5	.	TRBJ1-2	.	TGTGCCAGCAGTTACGTCGGGGAGCGGGGCTACACCTTC	CASSYVGERGYTF
TRBV5-1	.	TRBJ2-7	few	TGCGCCAGCAGCCGGGGGGACAGGCGGGGCGAGCAGTACTTC	CASSRGDRRGEQYF
TRBV11-3	.	TRBJ2-1	.	TGTGCCAGCAGCCACCTTGGGGAGGTTGAGCAGTTCTTC	CASSHLGEVEQFF
TRBV5-1	.	TRBJ2-7	.	TGCGCCAGCTCCTGGGGGCAGCTAAACTACGAGCAGTACTTC	CASSWGQLNYEQYF
TRBV7-9	TRBD1	TRBJ1-5	.	TGTGCCAGCAGCCCAGGACAGGGCAATCAGCCCCAGCATTTT	CASSPGQGNQPQHF
TRBV11-3	.	TRBJ2-7	.	TGTGCCAGCAGCTTCGGGTACCAACGGGAGCAGTACTTC	CASSFGYQREQYF
TRBV7-2	.	TRBJ1-5	.	TGTGCCAGCAGCGACACACGTAATCAGCCCCAGCATTTT	CASSDTRNQPQHF
TRBV11-1	TRBD2	TRBJ2-2	.	TGTGCCAGCAGCCTGTTAGCGGGGGAGAACACCGGGGAGCTGTTTTTT	CASSLLAGENTGELFF
TRBV7-9	.	TRBJ1-4	.	TGTGCCAGCAGCTTAGAGGGGACAACTAATGAAAAACTGTTTTTT	CASSLEGTTNEKLFF
TRBV6-5	TRBD2	TRBJ2-3	few	TGTGCCAGCAGTGTGGCAGCGGGGGAGACAGATACGCAGTATTTT	CASSVAAGETDTQYF
TRBV27	TRBD1	TRBJ2-2	.	TGTGCCAGCAGTTTGGCAGGGGGATTCACCGGGGAGCTGTTTTTT	CASSLAGGFTGELFF
TRBV11-3	.	TRBJ2-7	.	TGTGCCAGCAACAGCTCCTACGAGCAGTACTTC	CASNSSYEQYF
TRBV30	.	TRBJ1-1	.	TGTGCCTTAGTTACTTCGCCTGCGGACACTGAAGCTTTCTTT	CALVTSPADTEAFF
TRBV7-9	.	TRBJ2-2	.	TGTGCCAGCAGCTTCTTCATGGGGCTTCTTCCCGGGGAGCTGTTTTTT	CASSFFMGLLPGELFF
TRBV30	TRBD1	TRBJ1-6	.	TGTGCCTGGAGTACCCTCGGACAGGGGGACTCACCCCTCCACTTT	CAWSTLGQGDSPLHF
TRBV19	TRBD2	TRBJ2-1	.	TGTGCCAGTCACGACCCGGCGGGGGGGCGGTATGAGCAGTTCTTC	CASHDPAGGRYEQFF
TRBV27	TRBD1	TRBJ1-5	.	TGTGCCAGCAGTCTACAGGGGTTTAATCAGCCCCAGCATTTT	CASSLQGFNQPQHF
TRBV6-6	TRBD1	TRBJ1-2	.	TGTGCCAGCAGTTACCTCGGCGGACAGGACTATGGCTACACCTTC	CASSYLGGQDYGYTF
TRBV5-4	TRBD1	TRBJ2-7	few	TGTGCCAGCAGCACACTGGACAGGGGGCTGTACGAGCAGTACTTC	CASSTLDRGLYEQYF
TRBV2	.	TRBJ2-7	.	TGTGCCAGCAGTGTTCTGGACAGCTACGAGCAGTACTTC	CASSVLDSYEQYF
TRBV27	TRBD1	TRBJ2-7	.	TGTGCCAGCAGTAGGGGGCAAGAATACGAGCAGTACTTC	CASSRGQEYEQYF
TRBV5-1	.	TRBJ2-5	.	TGCGCCAGCACCAGACAGGCCGCTCAAGAGACCCAGTACTTC	CASTRQAAQETQYF